This TCR beta chain was retrieved from a study of cytomegalovirus exposure and HLA in healthy donors. Study observations and caveats: Analyzed later, most CMV-associated TCR beta chains appeared HLA-restricted. A later analysis appeared to link common viral pathogens to several of the most significant clusters.

Amplification used 60 Vbeta primers and 13 Jbeta primers. Produced via immunoSEQ multiplex PCR; TCRdb's table is partial and in-frame only. Of 150,000 to 200,000 clones in the sample, over 70% were seen once. There are a few counts of this clone. Its target is unknown. The germline V and J ends were trimmed by 1 base and 2 bases, with 11 bases remaining between them. Per the germline V gene, CDR1 is SGHVS and CDR2 is FQNEAQ. The CDR3 runs 16 residues. Nominal health characterized the donors when sampled, though unrecorded immune exposures were likely. Material: PBMCs. This clonotype originated in a woman younger than 35 in good health and CMV-seropositive. The rearrangement joins TRBV7-8 to TRBJ1-4; weak D call: TRBD1 (5 bases). The CDR3 loop reads CASSLGWGSTNEKLFF. The DNA of the CDR3 is TGTGCCAGCAGCTTAGGCTGGGGCAGCACTAATGAAAAACTGTTTTTT.